The clone carrying this T cell receptor beta chain is labeled medium-sized. Its antigen is undetermined. TCRdb passed the reads through MiXCR, listing each CDR3 protein once. The sample records some 10,000 distinct CDR3 sequences, roughly 20% being singletons. The CDR3 is 15 residues long. V dropped 5 bases and J dropped 1 base, with 14 bases sitting between them. Per the germline V gene, CDR1 is LNHDA and CDR2 is SQIVND (reference sequence). The data were taken from a study of liver allograft versus peripheral blood T cells. About the research overall: Comparisons were made between T cell receptor repertoires found in transplanted livers and those circulating in recipients' peripheral blood.

General study points: Intragraft T cell receptor repertoires of liver allografts were reportedly distinct from those in peripheral blood.

The source is a human patient who had a liver transplant. Some T cells may trace back to the graft donor. The rearrangement uses TRBV19 and TRBJ1-2; D not certain. CDR3 nucleotide sequence: TGTGCCAGTAGTCTTGCTGCTTTCTTTAACTATGGCTACACCTTC. This sequence encodes CASSLAAFFNYGYTF.